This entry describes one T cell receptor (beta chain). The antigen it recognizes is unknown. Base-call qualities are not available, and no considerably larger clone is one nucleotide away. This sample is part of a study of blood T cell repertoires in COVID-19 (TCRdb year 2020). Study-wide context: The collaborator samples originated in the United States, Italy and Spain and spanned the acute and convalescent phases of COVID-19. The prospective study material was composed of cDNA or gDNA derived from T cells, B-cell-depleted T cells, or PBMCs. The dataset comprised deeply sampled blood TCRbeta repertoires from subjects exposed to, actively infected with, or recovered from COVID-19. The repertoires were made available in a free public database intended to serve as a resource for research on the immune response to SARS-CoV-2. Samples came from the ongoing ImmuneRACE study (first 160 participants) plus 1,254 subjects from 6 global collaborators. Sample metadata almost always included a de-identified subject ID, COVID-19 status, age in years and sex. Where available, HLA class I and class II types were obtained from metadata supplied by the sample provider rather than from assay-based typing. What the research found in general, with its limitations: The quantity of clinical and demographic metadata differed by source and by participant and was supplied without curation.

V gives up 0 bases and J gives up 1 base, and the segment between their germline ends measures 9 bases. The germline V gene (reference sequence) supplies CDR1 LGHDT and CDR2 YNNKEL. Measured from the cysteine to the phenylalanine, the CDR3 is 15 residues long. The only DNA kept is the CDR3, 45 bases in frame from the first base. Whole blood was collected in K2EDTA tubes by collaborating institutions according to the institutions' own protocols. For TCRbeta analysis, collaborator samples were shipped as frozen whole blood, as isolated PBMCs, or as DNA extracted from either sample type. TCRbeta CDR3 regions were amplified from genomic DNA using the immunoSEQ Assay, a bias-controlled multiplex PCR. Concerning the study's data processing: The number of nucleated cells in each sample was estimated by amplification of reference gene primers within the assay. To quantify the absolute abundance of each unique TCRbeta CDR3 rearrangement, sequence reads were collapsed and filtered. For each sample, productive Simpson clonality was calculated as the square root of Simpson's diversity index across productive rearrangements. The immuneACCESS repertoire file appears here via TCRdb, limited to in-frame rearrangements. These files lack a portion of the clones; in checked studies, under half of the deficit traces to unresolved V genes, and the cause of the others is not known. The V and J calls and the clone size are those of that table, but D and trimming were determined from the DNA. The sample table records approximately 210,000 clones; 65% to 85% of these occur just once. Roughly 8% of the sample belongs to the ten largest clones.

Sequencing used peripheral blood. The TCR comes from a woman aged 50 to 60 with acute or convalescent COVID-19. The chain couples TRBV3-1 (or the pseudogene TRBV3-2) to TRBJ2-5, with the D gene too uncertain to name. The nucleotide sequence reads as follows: TGTGCCAGCAGCCAAGATGGGCAAGTCCAAGAGACCCAGTACTTC. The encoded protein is CASSQDGQVQETQYF.